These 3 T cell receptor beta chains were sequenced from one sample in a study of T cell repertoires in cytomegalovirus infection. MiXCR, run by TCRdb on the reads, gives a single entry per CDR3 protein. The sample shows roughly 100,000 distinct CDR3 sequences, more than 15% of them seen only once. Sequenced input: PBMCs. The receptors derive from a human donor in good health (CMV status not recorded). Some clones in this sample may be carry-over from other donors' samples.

The CDR3: CASSLQGSRYTEAFF. CDR3 in DNA: TGTGCCAGCAGCTTACAGGGTTCGAGGTACACTGAAGCTTTCTTT. The V and J genes are TRBV7-3 and TRBJ1-1; tentatively, D is TRBD1 (5 bases). The CDR3 is 15 residues long. CDR1 is SGHTA, CDR2 FQGTGA, per germline. V shed 2 bases and J shed 3 bases, with 13 bases lying between them.

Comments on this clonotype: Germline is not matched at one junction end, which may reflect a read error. CDR3 nucleotides: TGCGCCAGCAGGTTGGGGGGTAAGAACACTGAAGCTTTCTTT. This encodes CASRLGGKNTEAFF. The genes are TRBV5-1 and TRBJ1-1; D may be TRBD1 (5 bases). This CDR3 comprises 14 residues. Germline-derived CDR1 and CDR2 are SGHRS and YFSETQ.

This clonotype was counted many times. CDR3 sequence (DNA): TGTGCCAGCGAGGGACAGTCCTACGAGCAGTACTTC. This gives the protein CASEGQSYEQYF. The J gene is TRBJ2-7, the V gene TRBV6-1, with 7 bases fitting TRBD1. The junction had 2 bases not matched to a gene; V was cut back by 8 bases and J by 1 base. The CDR3 has 12 amino acids. The germline V gene encodes CDR1 MNHNS and CDR2 SASEGT.